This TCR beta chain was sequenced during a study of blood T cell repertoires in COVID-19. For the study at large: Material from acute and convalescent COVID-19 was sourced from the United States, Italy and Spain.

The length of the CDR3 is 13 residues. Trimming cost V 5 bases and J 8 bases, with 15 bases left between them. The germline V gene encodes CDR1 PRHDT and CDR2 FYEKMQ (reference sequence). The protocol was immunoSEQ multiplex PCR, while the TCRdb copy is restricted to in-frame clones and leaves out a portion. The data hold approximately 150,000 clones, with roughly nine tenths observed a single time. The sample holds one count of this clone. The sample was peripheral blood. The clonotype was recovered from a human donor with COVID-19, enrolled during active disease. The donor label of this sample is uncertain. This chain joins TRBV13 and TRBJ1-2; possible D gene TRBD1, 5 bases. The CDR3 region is CASSQPGHYGYTF. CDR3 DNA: TGTGCCAGCAGCCAGCCAGGGCATTACGGCTACACCTTC.